The clone carrying this TCR beta chain was seen only once. Its antigen remains unidentified. V lost 2 bases and J lost 7; bases outside the gene matches: 4. CDR3 length: 14 amino acids. The germline V gene has CDR1 SGHTA and CDR2 FQGNSA. Next came a second PCR, run for about 6 to 11 cycles, which used a sample-barcoded 5' primer along with a J-beta primer mix. TCRdb redid the calling of the 5' RACE reads with MiXCR, one entry per CDR3 protein. This table has roughly 800,000 distinct CDR3 sequences, 55% to 70% appearing once. This entry is derived from a study of blood T cells in healthy people across ages. Study observations and caveats: Relative to aged donors, long-lived donors carried more naive CD4+ cells and displayed higher diversity.

The material sequenced was blood. This clonotype originated in a man younger than 45 in good health. This chain connects TRBV7-2 to TRBJ2-2; 7 bases map to TRBD1. CDR3 coding DNA: TGTGCCAGCAGCTTATCCCGGGACAGCGGGGAGCTGTTTTTT. Amino acid sequence: CASSLSRDSGELFF.